The 30 T cell receptor beta chains reported below all come from one sample, sequenced in a study of identical twins. TCRdb ran MiXCR on the 5' RACE reads and lists one entry per CDR3 protein. The repertoire holds about 700,000 distinct CDR3 sequences, with 6% to 6.5% as singletons. Sequenced input: naive T cells sorted from blood. These receptors were taken from a man aged 18-30 years in good health.

This sequence joins TRBV18 and TRBJ1-2; 7 bases match TRBD1. This CDR3 has 14 residues. The V gene end was trimmed by 5 bases and the J gene end by 4 bases; junction bases not matched to a gene: 7. The germline V gene encodes CDR1 KGHSH and CDR2 LQKENI. The CDR3 DNA follows: TGTGCCAGCTCAACGAGACAGGGAGGCTATGGCTACACCTTC. Amino acids: CASSTRQGGYGYTF. Full variable domain (missing parts from reference TRBV18 and TRBJ1-2): NAGVMQNPRHLVRRRGQEARLRCSPMKGHSHVYWYRQLPEEGLKFMVYLQKENIIDESGMPKERFSAEFPKEGPSILRIQQVVRGDSAAYFCASSTRQGGYGYTFGSGTRLTVV.

J is TRBJ2-5 and V is TRBV2; 10 nucleotides agree with TRBD1. Losses at the gene ends were 9 bases for V and 0 bases for J; bases not matched to a gene: 4. Per the germline V gene, CDR1 is SNHLY and CDR2 is FYNNEI. There are 14 residues in the CDR3. The CDR3 sequence: CARTGGHNQETQYF. CDR3 bases: TGTGCCAGGACAGGGGGCCATAACCAAGAGACCCAGTACTTC.

In regard to this clonotype: A much more abundant neighbour one base away suggests this may be a read error. The J gene is TRBJ2-5, the V gene TRBV12-3 or TRBV12-4; D remains ambiguous. Trimming stripped 1 base from V and 4 bases from J, with 4 bases between. CDR3 length: 12 residues. The CDR3 nucleotides read TGTGCCAGCAGTTTAGATATAGAGACCCAGTACTTC. It specifies CASSLDIETQYF.

This clonotype has just a few counts. The germline gene is not matched at one end of the junction; a read error may be the cause. This rearrangement joins TRBV27 to TRBJ2-4; D is undetermined. CDR3 length: 14 residues. CDR1 is MNHEY and CDR2 is SMNVEV in the germline V gene (reference sequence). The CDR3 loop reads CASSDSRKVPPVVF. The CDR3 nucleotides are TGTGCCAGCTCAGATTCCCGCAAAGTACCACCGGTTGTCTTC.

This clonotype has a count of ten or more. In nucleotides, the CDR3 is TGCAGTGCTAGACGGGCGGGAGACACAGATACGCAGTATTTT. Encoded protein: CSARRAGDTDTQYF. The chain recombines TRBV20-1 with TRBJ2-3, with TRBD2 matching 7 bases. The CDR3 sequence is 14 residues long. After removal of 2 bases from V and 2 bases from J, the junction contained 4 bases not matched to a gene. Germline V gene sequence: CDR1 DFQATT, CDR2 SNEGSKA (reference sequence).

The J gene is TRBJ2-1, the V gene TRBV3-1; 12 positions agree with TRBD2. With 4 bases clipped from V and 7 bases from J, the junction kept 14 bases outside the gene matches. Germline CDR1 LGHDT, CDR2 YNNKEL (reference sequence). The CDR3 covers 18 residues. CDR3 sequence reads: CASSPNPDLAGGRNEQFF. The CDR3 DNA is TGTGCCAGCAGCCCGAACCCTGACCTAGCGGGAGGGCGGAATGAGCAGTTCTTC.

This clonotype was seen many times. The V gene is TRBV5-5, the J gene TRBJ2-3; 8 bases are shared with TRBD2. Germline assignment: CDR1 SGHKS and CDR2 YYEKEE (reference sequence). V was clipped by 5 bases and J by 6 bases; unmatched bases: 11. The CDR3 totals 15 residues. The CDR3 sequence: CASSYAGTRGDTQYF. In nucleotides, the CDR3 is TGTGCCAGCAGTTATGCTGGGACTAGGGGGGATACGCAGTATTTT.

This clonotype was seen ten or more times. This chain links TRBV29-1 with TRBJ2-5; possibly TRBD2 for D (6 bases). CDR1 and CDR2 from the germline V gene are SQVTM and ANQGSEA. V shed 4 bases and J shed 6 bases, with 9 bases lying between them. The CDR3 is 11 amino acids. CDR3 sequence (DNA): TGCAGCGTTGCGGGACTCCAGACCCAGTACTTC. It specifies CSVAGLQTQYF.

The chain employs TRBV5-1 and TRBJ2-1; D gene unclear. CDR1 is SGHRS, CDR2 YFSETQ, per germline. This CDR3 region has 17 residues. Deletions cut 4 bases from V and 10 bases from J, with 27 bases between. CDR3 loop: CASSPGHFGPIIGEQFF. The CDR3 region has the DNA TGCGCCAGCAGCCCGGGTCACTTCGGCCCCATCATAGGGGAGCAGTTCTTC.

Only a few counts were recorded for this clonotype. The chain couples TRBV11-2 to TRBJ2-2; weak D call: TRBD1 (6 bases). Per germline, CDR1 SGHAT and CDR2 FQNNGV. The V and J ends lost 5 bases and 4 bases respectively, with 20 bases between them. This CDR3 is built from 17 residues. The CDR3 loop is CASSTNPGHIITGELFF. The DNA of the CDR3 is TGTGCCAGCAGCACAAACCCGGGACACATAATCACCGGGGAGCTGTTTTTT. Combining the CDR3 with reference TRBV11-2 and TRBJ2-2 gives the whole variable domain EAGVAQSPRYKIIEKRQSVAFWCNPISGHATLYWYQQILGQGPKLLIQFQNNGVVDDSQLPKDRFSAERLKGVDSTLKIQPAKLEDSAVYLCASSTNPGHIITGELFFGEGSRLTVL.

Only a few counts were recorded for this clonotype. V is TRBV10-3 and J is TRBJ1-1; D is undetermined. This CDR3 is built from 16 residues. Trimming took 3 bases from V and 3 from J, leaving 17 bases between them. Per germline, CDR1 ENHRY and CDR2 SYGVKD. The CDR3 region has the DNA TGTGCCATCAGTGATGCGGGTTTTTGGAAGGACACTGAAGCTTTCTTT. It encodes CAISDAGFWKDTEAFF.

The chain recombines TRBV7-3 with TRBJ1-1; D is unclear. The germline CDR1 and CDR2 sequences are SGHTA and FQGTGA. The ends were cut back, 5 bases at V and 4 bases at J, with 20 bases in the middle. The CDR3 loop spans 16 amino acids. Here the CDR3 reads CASSPLTPGRGTEAFF. CDR3 in DNA: TGTGCCAGCAGCCCACTAACGCCCGGGAGAGGCACTGAAGCTTTCTTT.

This clonotype was observed at least ten times. J is TRBJ1-1 and V is TRBV12-3 or TRBV12-4; D not resolved. Trimming stripped 4 bases from V and 4 bases from J, with 4 bases between. CDR3 size: 11 residues. CDR3 nucleotide sequence: TGTGCCAGCAGTTCAAGCACTGAAGCTTTCTTT. This sequence encodes CASSSSTEAFF.

There are many counts of this clonotype. V gene TRBV5-1 combines with J gene TRBJ2-3, with 7 nucleotides matching TRBD1. This CDR3 spans 15 amino acids. Trimming cost V 4 bases and J 2 bases; bases outside gene matches: 7. Germline loops: CDR1 SGHRS, CDR2 YFSETQ. CDR3 nucleotides: TGCGCCAGCAGCACCCGGGACAGCCTCACAGATACGCAGTATTTT. It yields the protein CASSTRDSLTDTQYF. The entire variable domain, with the rest obtained from reference TRBV5-1 and TRBJ2-3, is as follows: KAGVTQTPRYLIKTRGQQVTLSCSPISGHRSVSWYQQTPGQGLQFLFEYFSETQRNKGNFPGRFSGRQFSNSRSEMNVSTLELGDSALYLCASSTRDSLTDTQYFGPGTRLTVL.

The chain combines TRBV11-2 with TRBJ2-7, with D uncertain. The CDR3 is 15 amino acids. Per the germline V gene, CDR1 is SGHAT and CDR2 is FQNNGV. V lost 1 base to trimming and J lost 0 bases, with 10 bases between them. The CDR3 region is CASSLARATSYEQYF. As DNA, the CDR3 is TGTGCCAGCAGCTTAGCCCGGGCTACCTCCTACGAGCAGTACTTC.

A few counts support this clonotype. The chain couples TRBV6-2 or TRBV6-3 to TRBJ1-2; D is undetermined. This CDR3 has 11 amino acids. CDR1 MNHEY and CDR2 SVGEGT come from the germline V gene. With 6 bases removed from V and 6 bases from J, the gap between germline ends came to 8 bases. The CDR3 DNA follows: TGTGCCAGCAGGAAGTGGGATGGCTACACCTTC. It encodes CASRKWDGYTF.

This clonotype was counted at least ten times. The junction does not match germline at one end; this may be a read error. The gene calls are TRBV12-3 or TRBV12-4 and TRBJ2-1; 8 bases are a match to TRBD2. There are 13 residues in the CDR3. CDR3 in amino acids: CASSLGLAGEQFF. Written as DNA, the CDR3 is TGTGCCAGCAGCTTAGGGCTAGCGGGTGAGCAGTTCTTC.

This clonotype was observed a few times. The rearrangement joins TRBV12-3 or TRBV12-4 to TRBJ2-1, with TRBD2 matching 11 bases. This CDR3 contains 18 residues. After removal of 2 bases from V and 5 bases from J, the junction contained 11 bases not matched to a gene. This CDR3 is CASSLPILAGGMNNEQFF. CDR3 sequence (DNA): TGTGCCAGCAGTTTACCGATCCTAGCGGGAGGTATGAACAATGAGCAGTTCTTC.

The sample holds many counts of this clonotype. The CDR3 nucleotides read TGTGCCAGCAGCCATACGTGGGGAACTAATGAAAAACTGTTTTTT. Encoded protein: CASSHTWGTNEKLFF. The rearrangement uses TRBV7-9 and TRBJ1-4; the D is unclear. The germline gives CDR1 SEHNR, CDR2 FQNEAQ (reference sequence). The CDR3 runs to 15 residues. V dropped 5 bases and J dropped 1 base, with 11 bases sitting between them.

This clonotype came up a few times. This chain uses TRBV9 with TRBJ2-1; D gene uncertain. Germline CDR1 SGDLS, CDR2 YYNGEE. The V and J ends lost 3 bases and 5 bases respectively, with 9 bases between them. CDR3 length: 13 amino acids. Here the CDR3 DNA reads TGTGCCAGCAGCGGACCTCCCCACAATGAGCAGTTCTTC. This codes for CASSGPPHNEQFF.

This clonotype has just a few counts. This chain links TRBV20-1 with TRBJ2-5; perhaps TRBD1 as D (6 bases). CDR3 size: 15 residues. Trimming took off 4 bases at V and 2 bases at J, with 17 bases between the two ends. Germline V lookup: CDR1 DFQATT, CDR2 SNEGSKA (reference sequence). For the CDR3, the DNA is TGCAGTGCTAACGGGGAGCCCAGGGGACAAGAGACCCAGTACTTC. Translating it yields CSANGEPRGQETQYF.

The table lists this clonotype with a few counts. The rearrangement links TRBV28 to TRBJ2-1, with 7 bases that match TRBD2. The germline V gene has CDR1 MDHEN and CDR2 SYDVKM. Trimming removed 10 bases from V and 7 bases from J; junction bases left unmatched: 22. The CDR3 runs 17 residues. The CDR3 nucleotides are TGTGCCACCATCCCCACTCTGGGGAGCCCGGGGGGAAATGAGCAGTTCTTC. Protein product: CATIPTLGSPGGNEQFF.

This clonotype was seen a handful of times. The rearrangement uses TRBV29-1 and TRBJ2-7; D might be TRBD1 (6 bases). V was shortened by 7 bases and J by 6 bases, with 16 bases between the two germline ends. The CDR3 covers 12 residues. Germline V lookup: CDR1 SQVTM, CDR2 ANQGSEA. CDR3 residues: CSAVGGNGEQYV. In DNA form, the CDR3 reads TGCAGCGCCGTAGGGGGTAATGGCGAGCAGTACGTC.

The V call is TRBV2, the J call TRBJ2-2; D unresolved. Trimming took 7 bases from V and 6 from J, leaving 6 bases between them. The CDR3 has 11 residues. Per germline, CDR1 SNHLY and CDR2 FYNNEI. The CDR3 nucleotides read TGTGCCAGCACCCGGGCCGGGGAGCTGTTTTTT. Its translation is CASTRAGELFF.

This clonotype was observed many times. The chain carries TRBV9 and TRBJ2-1; D is perhaps TRBD2 (6 bases). The V gene lost 3 bases and the J gene lost 6 bases, with 10 bases spanning the gap. CDR1 is SGDLS and CDR2 is YYNGEE in the germline V gene. This CDR3 has 13 amino acids. CDR3 amino acids: CASSGRLGNEQFF. The DNA for the CDR3 is TGTGCCAGCAGCGGCAGACTAGGCAATGAGCAGTTCTTC.

In its sample, this clonotype was seen many times. The chain carries TRBV29-1 and TRBJ1-1; D unresolved. The germline V and J ends were trimmed by 5 bases and 4 bases, with 11 bases remaining between them. The CDR3 runs to 12 residues. Germline-derived CDR1 and CDR2 are SQVTM and ANQGSEA. The CDR3, as DNA: TGCAGCGTTACAGTCACCTTCACTGAAGCTTTCTTT. Amino acid sequence: CSVTVTFTEAFF.

At least ten counts were recorded for this clonotype. The chain carries TRBV20-1 and TRBJ1-4; 7 bases line up with TRBD1. Germline V gene lookup returns CDR1 DFQATT and CDR2 SNEGSKA (reference sequence). This CDR3 contains 14 residues. With V trimmed by 6 bases and J by 2 bases, 6 bases remained unmatched. The CDR3 nucleotides are TGCAGTGCCAAGAGGGGGCTCACTAATGAAAAACTGTTTTTT. Its translation is CSAKRGLTNEKLFF.

This clonotype came up many times. V gene TRBV5-1 combines with J gene TRBJ2-2; TRBD2 might be the D (6 bases). This CDR3 has 16 amino acids. V was shortened by 0 bases and J by 0 bases, with 9 bases between the two germline ends. The germline CDR1 and CDR2 sequences are SGHRS and YFSETQ. CDR3 nucleotide sequence: TGCGCCAGCAGCTTGGCTGGCGGGGCGAACACCGGGGAGCTGTTTTTT. Protein: CASSLAGGANTGELFF.

The J gene is TRBJ2-2, the V gene TRBV12-3 or TRBV12-4; 7 nucleotides line up with TRBD2. V shed 3 bases and J 0 bases; nucleotides not matched to a gene: 4. This CDR3 is built from 16 residues. The CDR3 sequence is CASSFGGSANTGELFF. The CDR3 nucleotides are TGTGCCAGCAGTTTCGGGGGGAGCGCGAACACCGGGGAGCTGTTTTTT.

This clonotype was observed many times. This chain joins TRBV7-9 and TRBJ2-7; the D is unclear. CDR1 and CDR2 from the germline V gene are SEHNR and FQNEAQ (reference sequence). The CDR3 consists of 14 residues. Trimming left V 0 bases short and J 6 bases short, with 12 bases between. CDR3 in amino acids: CASSLAAILAEQYF. As DNA, the CDR3 is TGTGCCAGCAGCTTAGCGGCAATCTTGGCCGAGCAGTACTTC.